Below are 7 T cell receptor beta chains sequenced from a single sample in a study of blood T cell repertoires in COVID-19. Assay used: immunoSEQ multiplex PCR; TCRdb lists only in-frame clones, some missing. In the table there are 150,000 to 200,000 clones, roughly 89% of which are singletons. The source material was peripheral blood. Receptors were obtained from a man aged 35-49 years with acute or convalescent COVID-19.

The chain uses TRBV5-1 and TRBJ1-4, with a weak D call TRBD1 (5 bases). In germline, CDR1 is SGHRS, CDR2 YFSETQ. Trimming cost V 0 bases and J 8 bases, with 14 bases left between them. The CDR3 runs to 15 residues. The CDR3 DNA is TGCGCCAGCAGCTTGGTGCAGGGAGGAGGAGAAAAACTGTTTTTT. Its translation: CASSLVQGGGEKLFF.

This CDR3 reads CAWSVWAGATDTQYF. Here the CDR3 DNA reads TGTGCCTGGAGTGTATGGGCGGGGGCCACAGATACGCAGTATTTT. V is TRBV30 and J is TRBJ2-3; TRBD2 is a possible D gene (7 bases). V was shortened by 0 bases and J by 2 bases, with 12 bases between the two germline ends. CDR3 size: 15 residues. Per the germline V gene, CDR1 is GTSNPN and CDR2 is SVGIG (reference sequence).

The V call is TRBV5-5, the J call TRBJ1-1; D perhaps matches TRBD1 (6 bases). V lost 3 bases and J lost 4, with 13 bases in between. CDR1 is SGHKS and CDR2 is YYEKEE in the germline V gene (reference sequence). The CDR3 is made up of 14 amino acids. This CDR3 is CASSSQGPSTEAFF. The DNA for the CDR3 is TGTGCCAGCAGCTCCCAGGGGCCAAGCACTGAAGCTTTCTTT.

This chain joins TRBV10-2 and TRBJ2-3; maybe TRBD2 (7 bases). The CDR3 consists of 15 residues. Germline-derived CDR1 and CDR2 are WSHSY and SAAADI. V gave up 4 bases and J gave up 6 bases, with 17 bases separating them. This CDR3 reads CASSVEGGRRDTQYF. CDR3 nucleotide sequence: TGCGCCAGCAGTGTGGAGGGGGGGCGACGGGATACGCAGTATTTT.

The chain is built from TRBV15 and TRBJ1-3, with D hard to call. The CDR3 totals 16 residues. Trimming stripped 2 bases from V and 0 bases from J, with 11 bases between. The germline gives CDR1 LNHNV, CDR2 YYDKDF (reference sequence). CDR3: CATSRQALNSGNTIYF. The CDR3 DNA reads TGTGCCACCAGCAGACAAGCTCTAAACTCTGGAAACACCATATATTTT.

The chain couples TRBV19 to TRBJ1-1; possible D gene TRBD1, 6 bases. Germline CDR1 reads LNHDA; CDR2 reads SQIVND (reference sequence). V gave up 1 base and J gave up 4 bases, with 10 bases separating them. This CDR3 is built from 14 residues. The CDR3 loop reads CASSIAGAGTEAFF. For the CDR3, the DNA is TGTGCCAGTAGTATAGCAGGGGCGGGCACTGAAGCTTTCTTT.

In nucleotides, the CDR3 is TGTGCCAGCAGCTTGGTGCAGGGGGCGCGTGAGCAGTACTTC. Its translation: CASSLVQGAREQYF. The chain carries TRBV5-4 and TRBJ2-7, with 8 bases aligning to TRBD1. The CDR3 has 14 residues. CDR1 SGHNT and CDR2 YYREEE come from the germline V gene (reference sequence). Trimming took 0 bases from V and 7 from J; bases not matched to a gene: 6.